The next 5 T cell receptor beta chains were all read from a single sample in a study of CD8 T cells in ankylosing spondylitis. TCRdb reanalysed the 5' RACE reads using MiXCR and keeps one entry per CDR3 protein. Among 250,000 to 350,000 distinct CDR3 sequences listed, approximately 20% were seen once. The material sequenced was blood, either unsorted or a sorted T cell fraction (not recorded which). The receptors stem from a male donor with ankylosing spondylitis or in good health (not recorded which).

This clonotype was recorded a few times. The V and J genes are TRBV9 and TRBJ2-2; no reliable D call. This CDR3 comprises 14 residues. Germline V CDR1 and CDR2: SGDLS, YYNGEE. The ends were cut back, 0 bases at V and 2 bases at J, with 5 bases in the middle. The CDR3 reads CASSVVFNTGELFF. CDR3 DNA: TGTGCCAGCAGCGTAGTATTTAACACCGGGGAGCTGTTTTTT.

A word on this clonotype: One base away lies a much larger clone, so this may be a sequencing read error. This chain joins TRBV4-1 and TRBJ2-1, with a weak D call TRBD2 (6 bases). The CDR3 spans 15 residues. Germline V gene sequence: CDR1 MGHRA, CDR2 YSYEKL. V lost 0 bases to trimming and J lost 9 bases, with 15 bases between them. CDR3 sequence: CASSQEGRLGSEQFF. The CDR3 DNA reads TGCGCCAGCAGCCAAGAGGGGAGACTAGGCAGTGAGCAGTTCTTC.

This rearrangement joins TRBV28 to TRBJ2-3; the match to TRBD2 covers 11 bases. The CDR3 contains 17 residues. The germline V gene encodes CDR1 MDHEN and CDR2 SYDVKM. The J segment lost 5 bases and the V segment lost 1 base, leaving 8 bases of the junction unmatched. CDR3 loop: CASSLFLLAGVVDTQYF. DNA of the CDR3: TGTGCCAGCAGTTTATTCCTACTAGCGGGGGTGGTAGATACGCAGTATTTT.

The rearrangement links TRBV12-3 or TRBV12-4 to TRBJ2-1; maybe TRBD2 (5 bases). Trimming cost V 3 bases and J 6 bases, with 15 bases left between them. CDR3 length: 15 residues. The CDR3: CASSFTSLRFNEQFF. The CDR3 DNA sequence: TGTGCCAGCAGTTTCACTAGTCTCCGATTCAATGAGCAGTTCTTC.

This clonotype was picked up many times. The J gene is TRBJ2-1, the V gene TRBV5-1; D gene uncertain. In germline, CDR1 is SGHRS, CDR2 YFSETQ. V lost 4 bases and J lost 0, with 11 bases in between. There are 15 residues in the CDR3. CDR3 residues: CASSPETPSYNEQFF. In DNA form, the CDR3 reads TGCGCCAGCAGCCCCGAAACTCCCTCCTACAATGAGCAGTTCTTC.